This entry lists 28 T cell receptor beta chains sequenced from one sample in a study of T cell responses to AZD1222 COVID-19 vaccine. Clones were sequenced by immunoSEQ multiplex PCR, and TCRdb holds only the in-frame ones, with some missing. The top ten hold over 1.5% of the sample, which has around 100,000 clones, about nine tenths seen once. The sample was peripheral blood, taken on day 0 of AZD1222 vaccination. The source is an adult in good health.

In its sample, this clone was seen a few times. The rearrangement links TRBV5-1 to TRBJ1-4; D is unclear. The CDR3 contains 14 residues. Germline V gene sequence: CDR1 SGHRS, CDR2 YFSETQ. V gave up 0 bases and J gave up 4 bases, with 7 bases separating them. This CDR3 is CASSLDSVNEKLFF. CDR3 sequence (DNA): TGCGCCAGCAGCTTGGACAGCGTTAATGAAAAACTGTTTTTT.

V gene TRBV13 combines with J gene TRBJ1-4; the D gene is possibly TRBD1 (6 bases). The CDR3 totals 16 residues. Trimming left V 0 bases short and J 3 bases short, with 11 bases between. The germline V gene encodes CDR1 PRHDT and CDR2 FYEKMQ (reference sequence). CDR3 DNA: TGTGCCAGCAGCTTAGGCTACAGGGCGGCTAATGAAAAACTGTTTTTT. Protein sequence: CASSLGYRAANEKLFF. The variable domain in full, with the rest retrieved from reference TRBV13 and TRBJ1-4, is AAGVIQSPRHLIKEKRETATLKCYPIPRHDTVYWYQQGPGQDPQFLISFYEKMQSDKGSIPDRFSAQQFSDYHSELNMSSLELGDSALYFCASSLGYRAANEKLFFGSGTQLSVL.

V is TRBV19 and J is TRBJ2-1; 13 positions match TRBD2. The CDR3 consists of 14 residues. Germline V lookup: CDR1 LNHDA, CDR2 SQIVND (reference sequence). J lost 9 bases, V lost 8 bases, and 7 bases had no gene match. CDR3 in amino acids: CASQLAGGSAEQFF. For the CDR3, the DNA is TGTGCCAGTCAACTAGCGGGAGGGAGTGCTGAGCAGTTCTTC.

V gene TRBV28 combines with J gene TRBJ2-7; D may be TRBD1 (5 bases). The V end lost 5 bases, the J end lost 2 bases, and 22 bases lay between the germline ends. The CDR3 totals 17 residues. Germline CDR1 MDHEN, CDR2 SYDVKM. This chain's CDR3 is CASSPRALYDSTYEQYF. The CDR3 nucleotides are TGTGCCAGCAGTCCACGGGCTCTGTACGACAGTACCTACGAGCAGTACTTC.

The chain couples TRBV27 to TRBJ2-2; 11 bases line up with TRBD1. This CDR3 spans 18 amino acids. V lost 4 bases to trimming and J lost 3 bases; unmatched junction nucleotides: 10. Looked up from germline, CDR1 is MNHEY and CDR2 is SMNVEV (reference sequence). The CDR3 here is CASSYGPGTGGDTGELFF. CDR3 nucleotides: TGTGCCAGCAGTTACGGGCCCGGGACAGGGGGTGACACCGGGGAGCTGTTTTTT.

The CDR3 coding sequence is TGTGCCAGCAGCTTAGTCGGGGGGTTGAACACTGAAGCTTTCTTT. This gives the protein CASSLVGGLNTEAFF. V gene TRBV7-3 combines with J gene TRBJ1-1; tentative D call: TRBD1 (5 bases). The V gene lost 2 bases and the J gene lost 0 bases, with 10 bases spanning the gap. Germline CDR1 and CDR2: SGHTA and FQGTGA. This CDR3 region has 15 residues.

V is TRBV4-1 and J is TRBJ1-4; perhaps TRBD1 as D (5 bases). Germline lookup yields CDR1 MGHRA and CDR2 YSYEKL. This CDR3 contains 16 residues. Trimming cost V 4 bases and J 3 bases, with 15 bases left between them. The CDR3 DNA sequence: TGCGCCAGCAGCCCAGGGACGGCAGCACCTAATGAAAAACTGTTTTTT. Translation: CASSPGTAAPNEKLFF.

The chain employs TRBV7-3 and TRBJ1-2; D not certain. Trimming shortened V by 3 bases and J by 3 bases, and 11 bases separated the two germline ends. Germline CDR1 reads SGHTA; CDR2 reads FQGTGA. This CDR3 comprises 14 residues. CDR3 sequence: CASSLWPKDYGYTF. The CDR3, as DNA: TGTGCCAGCAGCTTGTGGCCTAAGGACTATGGCTACACCTTC.

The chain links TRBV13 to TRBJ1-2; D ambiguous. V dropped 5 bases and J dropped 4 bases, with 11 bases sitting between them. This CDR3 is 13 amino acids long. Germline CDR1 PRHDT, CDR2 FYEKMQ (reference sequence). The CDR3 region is CASSPRTVYGYTF. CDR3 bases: TGTGCCAGCAGCCCTCGGACGGTCTATGGCTACACCTTC.

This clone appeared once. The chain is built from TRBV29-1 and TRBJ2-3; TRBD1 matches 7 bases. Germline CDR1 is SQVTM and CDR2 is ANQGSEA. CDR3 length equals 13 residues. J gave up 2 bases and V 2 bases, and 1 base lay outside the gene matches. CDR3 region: CSVETGVTDTQYF. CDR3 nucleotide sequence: TGCAGCGTTGAAACAGGGGTCACAGATACGCAGTATTTT.

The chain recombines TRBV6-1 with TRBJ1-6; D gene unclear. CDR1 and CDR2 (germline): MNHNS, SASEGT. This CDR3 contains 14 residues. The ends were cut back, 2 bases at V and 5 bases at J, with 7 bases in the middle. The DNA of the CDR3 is TGTGCCAGCAGTGAAATTCGGAATAATTCACCCCTCCACTTT. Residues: CASSEIRNNSPLHF.

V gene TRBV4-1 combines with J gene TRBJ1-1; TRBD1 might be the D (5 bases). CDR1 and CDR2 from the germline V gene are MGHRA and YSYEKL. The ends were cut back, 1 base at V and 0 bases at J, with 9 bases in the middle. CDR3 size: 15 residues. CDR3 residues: CASSQGDGMNTEAFF. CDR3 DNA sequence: TGCGCCAGCAGCCAAGGGGACGGGATGAACACTGAAGCTTTCTTT.

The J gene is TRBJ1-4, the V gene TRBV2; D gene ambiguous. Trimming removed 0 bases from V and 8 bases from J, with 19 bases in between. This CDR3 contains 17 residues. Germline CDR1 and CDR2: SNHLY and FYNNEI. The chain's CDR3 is CASSEAEERGAREKLFF. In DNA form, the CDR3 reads TGTGCCAGCAGTGAAGCGGAGGAGCGGGGAGCAAGGGAAAAACTGTTTTTT.

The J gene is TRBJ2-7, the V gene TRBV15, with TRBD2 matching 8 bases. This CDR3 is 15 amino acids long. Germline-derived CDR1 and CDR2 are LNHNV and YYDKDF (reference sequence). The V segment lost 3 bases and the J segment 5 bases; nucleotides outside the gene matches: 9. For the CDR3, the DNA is TGTGCCACCAGCAGGGCAGCGGGAGCTATCGACGAGCAGTACTTC. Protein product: CATSRAAGAIDEQYF.

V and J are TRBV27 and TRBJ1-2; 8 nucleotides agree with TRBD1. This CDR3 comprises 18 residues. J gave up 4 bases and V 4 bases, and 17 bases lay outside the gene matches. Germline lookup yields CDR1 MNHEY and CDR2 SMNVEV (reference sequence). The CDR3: CASSSTTGAGYYGYGYTF. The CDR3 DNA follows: TGTGCCAGCAGTTCCACGACAGGGGCGGGATATTATGGCTATGGCTACACCTTC.

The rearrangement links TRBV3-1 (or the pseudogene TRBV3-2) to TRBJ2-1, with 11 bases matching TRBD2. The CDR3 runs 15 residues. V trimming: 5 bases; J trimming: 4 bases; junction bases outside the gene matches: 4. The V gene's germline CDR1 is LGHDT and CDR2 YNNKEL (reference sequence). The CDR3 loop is CASSTSGRRYNEQFF. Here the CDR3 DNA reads TGTGCCAGCAGCACTAGCGGGAGAAGGTACAATGAGCAGTTCTTC.

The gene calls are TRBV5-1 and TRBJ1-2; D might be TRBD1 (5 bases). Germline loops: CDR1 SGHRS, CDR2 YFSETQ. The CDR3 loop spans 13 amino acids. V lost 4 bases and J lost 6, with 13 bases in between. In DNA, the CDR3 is TGCGCCAGCAGCCCGGGGCCAGACGATGGCTACACCTTC. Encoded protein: CASSPGPDDGYTF.

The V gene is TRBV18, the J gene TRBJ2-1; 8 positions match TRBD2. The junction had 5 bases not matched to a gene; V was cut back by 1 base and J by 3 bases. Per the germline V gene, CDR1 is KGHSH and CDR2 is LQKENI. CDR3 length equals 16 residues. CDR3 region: CASSPQATSVYNEQFF. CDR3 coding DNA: TGTGCCAGCTCACCACAAGCGACTAGCGTCTACAATGAGCAGTTCTTC.

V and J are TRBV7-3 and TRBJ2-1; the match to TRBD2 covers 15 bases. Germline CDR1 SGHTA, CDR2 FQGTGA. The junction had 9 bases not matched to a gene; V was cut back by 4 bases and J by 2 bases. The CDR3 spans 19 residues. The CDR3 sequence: CASSSPGLAGGDTYNEQFF. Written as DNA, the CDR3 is TGTGCCAGCAGCTCTCCGGGACTAGCGGGAGGTGATACCTACAATGAGCAGTTCTTC.

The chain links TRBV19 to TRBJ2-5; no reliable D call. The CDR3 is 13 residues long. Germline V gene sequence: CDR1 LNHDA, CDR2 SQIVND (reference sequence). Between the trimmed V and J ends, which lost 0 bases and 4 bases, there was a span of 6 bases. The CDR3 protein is CASSIDSLETQYF. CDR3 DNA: TGTGCCAGTAGTATAGACAGTTTAGAGACCCAGTACTTC.

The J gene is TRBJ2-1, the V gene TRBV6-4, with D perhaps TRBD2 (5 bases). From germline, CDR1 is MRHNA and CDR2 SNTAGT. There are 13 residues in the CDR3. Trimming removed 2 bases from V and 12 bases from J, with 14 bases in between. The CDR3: CASSDAARGRQFF. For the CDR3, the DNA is TGTGCCAGCAGTGACGCGGCTCGCGGGCGGCAGTTCTTC.

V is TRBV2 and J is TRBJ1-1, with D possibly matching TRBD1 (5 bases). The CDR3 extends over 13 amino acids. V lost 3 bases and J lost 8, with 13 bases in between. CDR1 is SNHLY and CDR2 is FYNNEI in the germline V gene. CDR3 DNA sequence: TGTGCCAGCAGTGACCAAGTGGGGCTGGAAGCTTTCTTT. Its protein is CASSDQVGLEAFF.

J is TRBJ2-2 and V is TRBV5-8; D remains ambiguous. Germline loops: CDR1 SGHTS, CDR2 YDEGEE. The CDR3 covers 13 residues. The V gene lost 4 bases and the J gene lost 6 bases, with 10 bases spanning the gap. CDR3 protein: CASSLTRPGELFF. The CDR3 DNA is TGTGCCAGCAGCCTTACTCGGCCCGGGGAGCTGTTTTTT.

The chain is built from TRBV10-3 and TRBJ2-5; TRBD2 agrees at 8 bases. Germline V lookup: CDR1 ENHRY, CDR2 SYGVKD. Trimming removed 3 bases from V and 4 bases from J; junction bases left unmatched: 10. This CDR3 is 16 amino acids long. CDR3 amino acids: CAISEGQAGVGETQYF. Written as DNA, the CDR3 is TGTGCCATCAGTGAAGGACAAGCGGGAGTAGGAGAGACCCAGTACTTC.

The CDR3 reads CASRGTGYSYEQYF. Written as DNA, the CDR3 is TGTGCCAGCAGGGGGACAGGGTACTCCTACGAGCAGTACTTC. The V gene is TRBV25-1, the J gene TRBJ2-7; 9 nucleotides align to TRBD1. J was trimmed by 0 bases and V by 6 bases; bases with no gene match: 3. The length of the CDR3 is 14 residues. The germline CDR1 and CDR2 sequences are MGHDK and SYGVNS.

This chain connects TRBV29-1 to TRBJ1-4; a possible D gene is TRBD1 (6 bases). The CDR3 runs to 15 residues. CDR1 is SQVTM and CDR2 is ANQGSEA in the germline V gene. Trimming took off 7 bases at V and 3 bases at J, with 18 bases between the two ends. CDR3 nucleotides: TGCAGCGCTATGGGGGGGCCCGGTGCTAATGAAAAACTGTTTTTT. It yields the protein CSAMGGPGANEKLFF.

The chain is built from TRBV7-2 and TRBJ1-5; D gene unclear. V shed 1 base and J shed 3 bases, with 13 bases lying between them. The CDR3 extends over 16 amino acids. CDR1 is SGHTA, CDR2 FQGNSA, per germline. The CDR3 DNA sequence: TGTGCCAGCAGCTTAGTAGTTTTGGGCACCAATCAGCCCCAGCATTTT. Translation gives CASSLVVLGTNQPQHF.

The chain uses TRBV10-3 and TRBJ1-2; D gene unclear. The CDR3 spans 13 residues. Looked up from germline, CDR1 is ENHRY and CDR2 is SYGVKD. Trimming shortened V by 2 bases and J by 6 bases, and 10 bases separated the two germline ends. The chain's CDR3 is CAISEAEVNGYTF. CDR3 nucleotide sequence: TGTGCCATCAGTGAGGCAGAGGTTAATGGCTACACCTTC.